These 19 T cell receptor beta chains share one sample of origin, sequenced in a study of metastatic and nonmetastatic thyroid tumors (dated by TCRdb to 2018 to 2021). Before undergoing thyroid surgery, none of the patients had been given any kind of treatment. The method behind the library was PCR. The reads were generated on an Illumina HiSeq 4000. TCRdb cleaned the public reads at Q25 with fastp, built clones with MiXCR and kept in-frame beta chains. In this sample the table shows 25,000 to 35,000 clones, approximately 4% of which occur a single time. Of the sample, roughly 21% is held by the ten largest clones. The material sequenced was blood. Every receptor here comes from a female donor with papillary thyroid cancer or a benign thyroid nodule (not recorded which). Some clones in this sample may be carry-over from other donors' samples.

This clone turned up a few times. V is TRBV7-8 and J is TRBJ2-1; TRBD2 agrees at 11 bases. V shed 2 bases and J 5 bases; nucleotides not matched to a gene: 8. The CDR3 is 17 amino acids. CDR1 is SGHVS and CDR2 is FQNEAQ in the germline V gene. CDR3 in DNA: TGTGCCAGCAGCTTAAGGTCAGGGACTAGCGGACACAATGAGCAGTTCTTC. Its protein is CASSLRSGTSGHNEQFF.

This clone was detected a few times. The CDR3 DNA is TGTGCCAGCAGACCAGTGGACAGGGAGGATGGCTACACCTTC. Translated, it gives CASRPVDREDGYTF. The rearrangement joins TRBV6-1 to TRBJ1-2, with TRBD1 matching over 8 bases. There are 14 residues in the CDR3. The ends lost 6 bases at V and 6 bases at J; junction bases unmatched: 9. CDR1 is MNHNS, CDR2 SASEGT, per germline.

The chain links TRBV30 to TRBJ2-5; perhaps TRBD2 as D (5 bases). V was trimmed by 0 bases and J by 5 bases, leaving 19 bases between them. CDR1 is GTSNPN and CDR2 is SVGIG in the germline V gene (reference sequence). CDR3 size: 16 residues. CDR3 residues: CAWSVPLEGVMETQYF. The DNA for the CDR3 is TGTGCCTGGAGTGTACCTCTTGAGGGAGTTATGGAGACCCAGTACTTC. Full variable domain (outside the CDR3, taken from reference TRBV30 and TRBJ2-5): SQTIHQWPATLVQPVGSPLSLECTVEGTSNPNLYWYRQAAGRGLQLLFYSVGIGQISSEVPQNLSASRPQDRQFILSSKKLLLSDSGFYLCAWSVPLEGVMETQYFGPGTRLLVL.

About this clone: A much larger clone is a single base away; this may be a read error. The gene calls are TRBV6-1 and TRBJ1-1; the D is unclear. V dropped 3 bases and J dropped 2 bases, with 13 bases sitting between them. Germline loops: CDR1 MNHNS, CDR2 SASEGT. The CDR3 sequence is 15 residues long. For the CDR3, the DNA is TGTGCCAGCAGTGACAGTCGGGATATCAACACTGAAGCTTTCTTT. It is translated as CASSDSRDINTEAFF.

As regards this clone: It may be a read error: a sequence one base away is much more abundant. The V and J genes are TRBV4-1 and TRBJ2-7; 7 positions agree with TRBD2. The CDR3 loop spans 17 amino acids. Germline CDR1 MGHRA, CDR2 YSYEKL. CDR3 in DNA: TGCACCAGCAGGAACCTCGGCCACGGGAGGCACGCCTACGAGCAGTACTTC. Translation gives CTSRNLGHGRHAYEQYF.

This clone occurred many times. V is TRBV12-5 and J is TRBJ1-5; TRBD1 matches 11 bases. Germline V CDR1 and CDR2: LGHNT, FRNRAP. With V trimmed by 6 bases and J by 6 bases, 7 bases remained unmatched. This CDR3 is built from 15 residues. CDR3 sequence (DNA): TGTGCTAGTGGCCACCGGGACAGGGGGGGTCAGCCCCAGCATTTT. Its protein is CASGHRDRGGQPQHF. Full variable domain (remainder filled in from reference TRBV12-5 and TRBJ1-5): DARVTQTPRHKVTEMGQEVTMRCQPILGHNTVFWYRQTMMQGLELLAYFRNRAPLDDSGMPKDRFSAEMPDATLATLKIQPSEPRDSAVYFCASGHRDRGGQPQHFGDGTRLSIL.

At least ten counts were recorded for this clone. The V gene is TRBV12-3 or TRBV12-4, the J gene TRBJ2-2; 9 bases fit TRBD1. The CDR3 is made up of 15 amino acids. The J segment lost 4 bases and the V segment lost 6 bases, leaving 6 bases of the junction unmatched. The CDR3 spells CASSWTGVITGELFF. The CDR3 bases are TGTGCCAGCAGCTGGACAGGGGTTATCACCGGGGAGCTGTTTTTT.

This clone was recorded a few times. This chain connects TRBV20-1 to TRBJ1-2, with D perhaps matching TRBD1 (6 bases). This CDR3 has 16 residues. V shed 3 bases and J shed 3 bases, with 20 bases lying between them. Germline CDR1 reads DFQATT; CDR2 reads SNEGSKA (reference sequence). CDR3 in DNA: TGCAGTGCTAGGGTTTTGGGGGCGAAATCCGACTATGGCTACACCTTC. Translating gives CSARVLGAKSDYGYTF.

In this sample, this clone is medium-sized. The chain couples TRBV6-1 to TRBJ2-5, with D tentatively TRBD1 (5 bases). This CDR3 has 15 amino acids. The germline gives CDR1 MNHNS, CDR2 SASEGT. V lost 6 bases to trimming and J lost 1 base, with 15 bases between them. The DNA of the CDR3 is TGTGCCAGCAGCGGGTTTGGTAGGGGCCAAGAGACCCAGTACTTC. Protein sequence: CASSGFGRGQETQYF.

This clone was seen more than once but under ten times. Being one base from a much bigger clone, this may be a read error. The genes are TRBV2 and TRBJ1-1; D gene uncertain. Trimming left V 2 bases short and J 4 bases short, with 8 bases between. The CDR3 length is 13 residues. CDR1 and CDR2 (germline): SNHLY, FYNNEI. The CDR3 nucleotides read TGTGCCAGCAGTGAATGTTACAGCACTGAAGCTTTCTTT. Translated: CASSECYSTEAFF.

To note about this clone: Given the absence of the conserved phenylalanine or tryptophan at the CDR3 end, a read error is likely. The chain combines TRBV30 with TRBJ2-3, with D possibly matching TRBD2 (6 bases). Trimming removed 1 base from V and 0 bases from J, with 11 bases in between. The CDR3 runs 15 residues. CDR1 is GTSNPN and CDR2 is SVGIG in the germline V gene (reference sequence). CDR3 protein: CAWSAGTSSTDTQYS. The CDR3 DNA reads TGTGCCTGGAGTGCCGGGACTTCTAGCACAGATACGCAGTATTCT.

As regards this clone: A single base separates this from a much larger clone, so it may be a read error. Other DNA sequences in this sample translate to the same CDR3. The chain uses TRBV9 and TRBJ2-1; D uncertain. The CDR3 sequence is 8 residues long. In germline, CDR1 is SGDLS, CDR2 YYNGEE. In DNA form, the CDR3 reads TGTGCCAGCTCCCCTGATGTCTTC. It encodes CASSPDVF.

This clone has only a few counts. The CDR3 bases are TGCAGTGCTATAGGGACTAGCGCCTACAATGAGCAGTTCTTC. Translation: CSAIGTSAYNEQFF. The V call is TRBV20-1, the J call TRBJ2-1; 10 nucleotides agree with TRBD2. The CDR3 runs to 14 residues. J was trimmed by 2 bases and V by 4 bases; bases with no gene match: 2. From germline, CDR1 is DFQATT and CDR2 SNEGSKA (reference sequence).

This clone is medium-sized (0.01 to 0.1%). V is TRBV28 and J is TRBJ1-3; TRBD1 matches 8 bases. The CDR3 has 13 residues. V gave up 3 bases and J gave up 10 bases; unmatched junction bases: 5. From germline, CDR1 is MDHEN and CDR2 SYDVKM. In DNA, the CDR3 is TGTGCCAGCAGTTTGGTCACAGGGGGTACCATATATTTT. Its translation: CASSLVTGGTIYF. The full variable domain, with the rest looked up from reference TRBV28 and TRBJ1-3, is DVKVTQSSRYLVKRTGEKVFLECVQDMDHENMFWYRQDPGLGLRLIYFSYDVKMKEKGDIPEGYSVSREKKERFSLILESASTNQTSMYLCASSLVTGGTIYFGEGSWLTVV.

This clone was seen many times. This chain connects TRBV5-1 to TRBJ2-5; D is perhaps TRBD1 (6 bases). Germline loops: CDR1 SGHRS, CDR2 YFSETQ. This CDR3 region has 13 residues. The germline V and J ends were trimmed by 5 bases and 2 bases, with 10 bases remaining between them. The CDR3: CASRQGSQETQYF. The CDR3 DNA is TGCGCCAGCAGACAGGGATCTCAAGAGACCCAGTACTTC.

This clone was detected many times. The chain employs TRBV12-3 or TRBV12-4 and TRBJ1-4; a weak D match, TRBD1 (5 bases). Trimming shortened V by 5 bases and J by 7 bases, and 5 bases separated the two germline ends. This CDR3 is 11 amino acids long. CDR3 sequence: CASSRGEKLFF. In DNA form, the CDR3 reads TGTGCCAGCAGTAGGGGTGAAAAACTGTTTTTT.

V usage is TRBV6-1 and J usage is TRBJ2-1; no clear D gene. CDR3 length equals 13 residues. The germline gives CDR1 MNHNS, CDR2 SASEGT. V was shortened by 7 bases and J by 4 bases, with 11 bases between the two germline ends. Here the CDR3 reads CASTQQEYNEQFF. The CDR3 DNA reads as TGTGCCAGCACCCAGCAGGAATACAATGAGCAGTTCTTC.

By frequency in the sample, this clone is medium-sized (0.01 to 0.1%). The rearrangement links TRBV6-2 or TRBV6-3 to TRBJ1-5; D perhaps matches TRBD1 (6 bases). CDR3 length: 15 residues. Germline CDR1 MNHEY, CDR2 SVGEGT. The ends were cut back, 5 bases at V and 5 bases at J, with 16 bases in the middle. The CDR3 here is CASSVGGGRDQPQHF. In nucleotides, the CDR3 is TGTGCCAGCAGTGTAGGGGGGGGGCGGGATCAGCCCCAGCATTTT.

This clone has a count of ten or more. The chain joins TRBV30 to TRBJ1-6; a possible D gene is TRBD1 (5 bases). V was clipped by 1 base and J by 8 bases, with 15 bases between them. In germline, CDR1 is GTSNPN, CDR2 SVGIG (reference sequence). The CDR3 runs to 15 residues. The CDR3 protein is CAWSAWGLGDSPLHF. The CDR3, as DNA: TGTGCCTGGAGTGCGTGGGGACTAGGGGATTCACCCCTCCACTTT.